This T cell receptor (beta chain) appears in the sequencing data of a study of cytomegalovirus exposure and HLA in healthy donors. Study-wide context: Unique TCR beta sequences numbering about 100 million came from 190 million or so T cells in an earlier analysis. A preliminary data release comprised tens of millions of unique TCRs obtained from HLA-typed donors. General study results and limits: TCR beta chains associated with HLA were, in a later analysis, more clonally expanded than equally common others. In a later analysis, common viral pathogens appeared linked to several of the most significant clusters.

The PCR employed 60 Vbeta primers together with 13 Jbeta primers. TCRdb keeps only in-frame clones here, not all; method: immunoSEQ multiplex PCR. The data show a few hundred thousand clones, approximately 84% seen once. To note about this clone: The antigen is not known.

V lost 5 bases, J lost 6 bases, and 13 bases lay in between. The CDR3 sequence is 13 residues long. The germline V gene has CDR1 MNHEY and CDR2 SMNVEV (reference sequence). The origin of this receptor is a woman between 40 and 55 years old in good health and CMV-seronegative. Sequencing input: PBMCs. The chain uses TRBV27 and TRBJ1-2, with a possible D match to TRBD1 (6 bases). For the CDR3, the DNA is TGTGCCAGCAGTCAACAGGGAGGGAATGGCTACACCTTC. Amino acid sequence: CASSQQGGNGYTF.